Listed below are T cell receptor beta chains from one sample, sequenced in a study of T cell responses to AZD1222 COVID-19 vaccine. Some clones are missing from TCRdb's copy, which holds only in-frame ones; the method was immunoSEQ multiplex PCR. The table includes 54,000 or so clones, roughly 90% detected once. Sequenced here: peripheral blood, sampled on day 0 of AZD1222 vaccination. Receptors were obtained from an adult in good health. The CDR3 runs from the conserved cysteine through the conserved F or W. The size field is filled for only some rows; it gives once, few, many or a size class.

clone size	V gene	J gene	CDR3 protein
NA	TRBV27	TRBJ1-4	CASRSPGTGGEKLFF
NA	TRBV27	TRBJ1-1	CASSLGGGDTEAFF
once	TRBV3-1/TRBV3-2	TRBJ1-6	CASSPHEFNNSPLHF
NA	TRBV28	TRBJ1-3	CASGWEAGNTIYF
NA	TRBV2	TRBJ1-5	CASSERHQPQHF
NA	TRBV29-1	TRBJ1-1	CSVEVGENTEAFF
NA	TRBV7-3	TRBJ1-1	CASSLRWDTEAFF
NA	TRBV18	TRBJ2-1	CASSPPRGNNEQFF
NA	TRBV6-5	TRBJ2-7	CASRSGTSGNYEQYF
few	TRBV21-1	TRBJ2-5	CASSLHSGKETQYF
once	TRBV12-3/TRBV12-4	TRBJ1-4	CASSLDRPEKLFF
NA	TRBV4-1	TRBJ1-5	CASSQLPYQPQHF
NA	TRBV7-6	TRBJ2-1	CASSLEADHNEQFF
NA	TRBV11-2	TRBJ2-7	CASSRDFYEQYF
few	TRBV7-9	TRBJ2-7	CASSLETEPWGQYF
NA	TRBV3-1/TRBV3-2	TRBJ1-3	CASSLRRTGASSGNTIYF